The 32 T cell receptor beta chains below were found in one sample sequenced in a study of blood T cells in healthy people across ages. For the second PCR, which ran for 7 to 11 cycles, a sample-barcoded 5' primer and a J-beta primer mix were used. From the 5' RACE reads, TCRdb called clonotypes with MiXCR, one entry per CDR3 protein. The sample has about 780,000 distinct CDR3 sequences; about 47% are singletons. The sample comprised blood. The receptor source for this set is a man older than 75 in good health.

The chain uses TRBV10-3 and TRBJ2-3; possible D gene TRBD2, 6 bases. Per germline, CDR1 ENHRY and CDR2 SYGVKD. The CDR3 totals 15 residues. V was cut by 2 bases and J by 6 bases, with 15 bases left in between. CDR3 loop: CAISEIGGEADTQYF. As DNA, the CDR3 is TGTGCCATCAGTGAGATCGGGGGAGAGGCGGATACGCAGTATTTT.

The V call is TRBV12-3 or TRBV12-4, the J call TRBJ2-5, with D hard to call. Deletions cut 6 bases from V and 11 bases from J, with 16 bases between. This CDR3 comprises 12 residues. The CDR3 region is CASRRELRQQYF. The CDR3 DNA sequence: TGTGCCAGCAGGCGAGAGCTGAGGCAGCAGTACTTC.

Only a few counts were recorded for this clonotype. The genes are TRBV7-2 and TRBJ2-4, with no clear D. The DNA end is more similar to TRBJ2-7, so the J call may be wrong. CDR3 length equals 16 residues. The germline V gene encodes CDR1 SGHTA and CDR2 FQGNSA. As DNA, the CDR3 is TGTGCCAGCAGCTCCCTCCCCCGCAGGATCGCATACGAGCAGTACTTC. This sequence encodes CASSSLPRRIAYEQYF.

In its sample, this clonotype was seen many times. The rearrangement links TRBV28 to TRBJ2-7; TRBD2 aligns across 14 bases. Germline CDR1 MDHEN, CDR2 SYDVKM. CDR3 length equals 16 residues. The J segment lost 0 bases and the V segment lost 9 bases, leaving 7 bases of the junction unmatched. Written as DNA, the CDR3 is TGTGCCAGTCGACTAGCGGGAGGGCTCAGCTCCTACGAGCAGTACTTC. Residues: CASRLAGGLSSYEQYF.

This chain uses TRBV11-3 with TRBJ2-7; D might be TRBD1 (6 bases). The ends were cut back, 4 bases at V and 3 bases at J, with 13 bases in the middle. The CDR3 covers 14 residues. CDR1 is SGHNT, CDR2 YENEEA, per germline. The DNA for the CDR3 is TGTGCCAGCAGCTCTCTACTGGACAGCTACGAGCAGTACTTC. Translation gives CASSSLLDSYEQYF.

This clonotype was counted between two and nine times. The V and J genes are TRBV15 and TRBJ2-1; 12 bases match TRBD2. This CDR3 is 15 amino acids long. Unmatched junction bases numbered 3, after V lost 3 bases and J lost 6 bases. Germline V CDR1 and CDR2: LNHNV, YYDKDF (reference sequence). CDR3 loop: CATSRTSGGVNEQFF. The CDR3 coding sequence is TGTGCCACCAGCAGGACTAGCGGGGGAGTCAATGAGCAGTTCTTC. Full variable domain (outside the CDR3, taken from reference TRBV15 and TRBJ2-1): DAMVIQNPRYQVTQFGKPVTLSCSQTLNHNVMYWYQQKSSQAPKLLFHYYDKDFNNEADTPDNFQSRRPNTSFCFLDIRSPGLGDTAMYLCATSRTSGGVNEQFFGPGTRLTVL.

About this clonotype itself: Sequence at one end of the junction differs from germline and may be a read error. The chain recombines TRBV6-2 or TRBV6-3 with TRBJ1-2; no clear D. The CDR3 consists of 12 residues. Germline V gene data show CDR1 as MNHEY and CDR2 as SVGEGT. The CDR3 loop is CASSYSTYGYTF. The CDR3 coding sequence is TGTGCCAGCAGTTACTCCACCTATGGGTACACCTTC.

This clonotype was seen ten or more times. This could be a read error, since a much larger clone is one nucleotide away. The J gene is TRBJ2-1, the V gene TRBV2; D unresolved. Gene TRBJ2-7 matches the end of the DNA better, so the J call may be wrong. CDR3 length: 13 residues. Germline CDR1 reads SNHLY; CDR2 reads FYNNEI. The CDR3 bases are TGTGCCAGCAGTGAATTGGGATACAATGAGCAGTACTTC. Its protein product is CASSELGYNEQYF.

The sample holds a few counts of this clonotype. The chain couples TRBV5-1 to TRBJ2-3; D is uncertain. V gave up 0 bases and J gave up 0 bases, with 14 bases separating them. This CDR3 is 17 amino acids long. Per the germline V gene, CDR1 is SGHRS and CDR2 is YFSETQ. CDR3 in DNA: TGCGCCAGCAGCTTGGGGCAGGCCCTTTTAAGCACAGATACGCAGTATTTT. Protein: CASSLGQALLSTDTQYF. Filled out from reference TRBV5-1 and TRBJ2-3, the complete variable domain reads KAGVTQTPRYLIKTRGQQVTLSCSPISGHRSVSWYQQTPGQGLQFLFEYFSETQRNKGNFPGRFSGRQFSNSRSEMNVSTLELGDSALYLCASSLGQALLSTDTQYFGPGTRLTVL.

V is TRBV15 and J is TRBJ2-1; maybe TRBD2 (6 bases). The CDR3 extends over 15 amino acids. V gave up 0 bases and J gave up 8 bases, with 14 bases separating them. Germline CDR1 is LNHNV and CDR2 is YYDKDF (reference sequence). In DNA form, the CDR3 reads TGTGCCACCAGCAGAGATTCCACGGGGAGGTATGAGCAGTTCTTC. Translation gives CATSRDSTGRYEQFF. The variable domain in full, completed from reference TRBV15 and TRBJ2-1, reads DAMVIQNPRYQVTQFGKPVTLSCSQTLNHNVMYWYQQKSSQAPKLLFHYYDKDFNNEADTPDNFQSRRPNTSFCFLDIRSPGLGDTAMYLCATSRDSTGRYEQFFGPGTRLTVL.

This chain connects TRBV5-1 to TRBJ2-7, with a tentative D call TRBD2 (7 bases). The length of the CDR3 is 15 residues. Germline lookup yields CDR1 SGHRS and CDR2 YFSETQ. V dropped 3 bases and J dropped 2 bases, with 15 bases sitting between them. This CDR3 reads CASSYREDSAYEQYF. The DNA of the CDR3 is TGCGCCAGCAGCTACCGGGAGGACAGCGCCTACGAGCAGTACTTC.

Concerning this clonotype: Its ends do not fully match the called genes, so a read error is possible. The chain uses TRBV12-3 or TRBV12-4 and TRBJ2-5; TRBD1 aligns across 11 bases. CDR3 length equals 16 residues. CDR3 region: CVSSLGTGGVGETQYF. DNA of the CDR3: TGTGTCAGCAGTCTAGGGACAGGGGGAGTCGGAGAGACCCAGTACTTC.

This clonotype was found a few times. The chain joins TRBV11-2 to TRBJ2-2; D is undetermined. The germline V gene encodes CDR1 SGHAT and CDR2 FQNNGV. The CDR3 is made up of 15 amino acids. V dropped 5 bases and J dropped 7 bases, with 17 bases sitting between them. As DNA, the CDR3 is TGTGCCAGCAGCCTCCGAGCCGCCCTGGGCGGGGAGCTGTTTTTT. This gives the protein CASSLRAALGGELFF.

Here the CDR3 DNA reads TGCAGTGCTAGAGATCGGGACAGGGGGAACTATGGCTACACCTTC. Protein product: CSARDRDRGNYGYTF. The chain combines TRBV20-1 with TRBJ1-2, with 11 bases lining up with TRBD1. The ends lost 0 bases at V and 2 bases at J; junction bases unmatched: 2. This CDR3 is 15 amino acids long. Per germline, CDR1 DFQATT and CDR2 SNEGSKA (reference sequence).

The rearrangement joins TRBV10-3 to TRBJ2-1; D remains unclear. Trimming took off 3 bases at V and 10 bases at J, with 7 bases between the two ends. Germline CDR1 reads ENHRY; CDR2 reads SYGVKD. The CDR3 covers 11 residues. The CDR3 coding sequence is TGTGCCATCAGTGACCTTGTGGAGCAGTTCTTC. Translated: CAISDLVEQFF.

Remarks on this clonotype: The junction and the germline gene differ at one end; a read error may be behind it. CDR3 nucleotides: TGCGCCTGCAGCACCACCGCTGGGGCCAACGTCCTGACTTTC. Protein: CACSTTAGANVLTF. The V gene is TRBV5-1, the J gene TRBJ2-6; no firm D call. Germline-derived CDR1 and CDR2 are SGHRS and YFSETQ. This CDR3 comprises 14 residues.

This clonotype was picked up a small number of times. J is TRBJ2-3 and V is TRBV5-1; no firm D call. With 5 bases removed from V and 2 bases from J, the gap between germline ends came to 6 bases. Germline assignment: CDR1 SGHRS and CDR2 YFSETQ. The CDR3 contains 12 residues. CDR3 region: CASRVDTDTQYF. CDR3 DNA sequence: TGCGCCAGCAGGGTCGACACAGATACGCAGTATTTT.

This clonotype has only a few counts. The V gene is TRBV12-3 or TRBV12-4, the J gene TRBJ2-5, with a weak D call TRBD1 (6 bases). Trimming stripped 3 bases from V and 5 bases from J, with 10 bases between. There are 13 residues in the CDR3. CDR3: CASSLGHSETQYF. The DNA for the CDR3 is TGTGCCAGCAGTTTGGGACACTCGGAGACCCAGTACTTC.

This clonotype was picked up a small number of times. The chain couples TRBV10-3 to TRBJ2-3, with TRBD2 matching 7 bases. Looked up from germline, CDR1 is ENHRY and CDR2 is SYGVKD. CDR3 length equals 13 residues. With V trimmed by 9 bases and J by 2 bases, 5 bases remained unmatched. The chain's CDR3 is CAISAGDTDTQYF. The DNA of the CDR3 is TGTGCCATTTCGGCGGGGGACACAGATACGCAGTATTTT.

The V call is TRBV25-1, the J call TRBJ2-3; D is unclear. V was pared by 1 base and J by 2 bases, with 7 bases between. Germline V CDR1 and CDR2: MGHDK, SYGVNS. The length of the CDR3 is 14 residues. The CDR3 loop is CASSELTVTDTQYF. The CDR3 DNA follows: TGTGCCAGCAGTGAATTAACAGTCACAGATACGCAGTATTTT.

This chain uses TRBV10-3 with TRBJ2-2, with 10 positions matching TRBD1. V trimming: 11 bases; J trimming: 0 bases; junction bases outside the gene matches: 9. Germline V gene sequence: CDR1 ENHRY, CDR2 SYGVKD. The CDR3 has 16 residues. Here the CDR3 reads CAGTGDHLANTGELFF. CDR3 in DNA: TGTGCCGGGACAGGGGACCACCTCGCGAACACCGGGGAGCTGTTTTTT.

This chain connects TRBV28 to TRBJ2-5; TRBD1 might be the D (6 bases). The germline V gene encodes CDR1 MDHEN and CDR2 SYDVKM. This CDR3 contains 14 residues. Trimming took 3 bases from V and 5 from J, leaving 13 bases between them. In DNA, the CDR3 is TGTGCCAGCAGTTTGAATCAGGGGATGGAGACCCAGTACTTC. Its protein product is CASSLNQGMETQYF.

This clonotype was counted only a few times. This chain joins TRBV20-1 and TRBJ2-5; the D is unclear. V was clipped by 0 bases and J by 0 bases, with 8 bases between them. In germline, CDR1 is DFQATT, CDR2 SNEGSKA (reference sequence). The CDR3 is 14 amino acids. The CDR3 here is CSARDDRDQETQYF. CDR3 sequence (DNA): TGCAGTGCTAGAGACGATAGGGACCAAGAGACCCAGTACTTC.

Of note for this clonotype: One end of the junction varies from germline; a read error may be responsible. The chain has TRBV10-3 and TRBJ2-1; 7 bases are a match to TRBD1. The CDR3 runs to 16 residues. Germline CDR1 ENHRY, CDR2 SYGVKD. The CDR3 DNA reads as TGTGCCATCAGTGAGGCAGGGGGATCGAGTGGGAATGACCAGTTCTTC. Its protein product is CAISEAGGSSGNDQFF.

This clonotype was seen a handful of times. In nucleotides, the CDR3 is TGTGCCAGCAGTTACAGAGGGGGCCGTGGCTACACCTTC. It encodes CASSYRGGRGYTF. The chain couples TRBV6-5 to TRBJ1-2; TRBD1 matches at 7 bases. Germline lookup yields CDR1 MNHEY and CDR2 SVGAGI. The CDR3 covers 13 residues. The J segment lost 7 bases and the V segment lost 2 bases, leaving 4 bases of the junction unmatched.

The CDR3 sequence: CASRGDLEGTEAFF. The DNA for the CDR3 is TGTGCCAGCAGGGGGGACCTCGAGGGCACTGAAGCTTTCTTT. This chain connects TRBV2 to TRBJ1-1; D is possibly TRBD1 (5 bases). Trimming cost V 6 bases and J 4 bases, with 15 bases left between them. The CDR3 runs 14 residues. Germline CDR1 reads SNHLY; CDR2 reads FYNNEI.

This clonotype has more than one count but fewer than ten. The chain is built from TRBV20-1 and TRBJ2-5, with a weak D call TRBD2 (5 bases). Germline values: CDR1 DFQATT, CDR2 SNEGSKA (reference sequence). The CDR3 is 13 amino acids. The V gene lost 0 bases and the J gene lost 4 bases, with 9 bases spanning the gap. The CDR3 loop reads CSARDEGGETQYF. The CDR3, as DNA: TGCAGTGCTAGAGATGAGGGCGGAGAGACCCAGTACTTC.

The table lists this clonotype with a few counts. This sequence joins TRBV5-1 and TRBJ2-5; 7 positions match TRBD1. The germline gives CDR1 SGHRS, CDR2 YFSETQ. Trimming cost V 4 bases and J 3 bases; bases outside gene matches: 9. This CDR3 is built from 15 residues. CDR3 nucleotides: TGCGCCAGCAGCGATCCTCGAGGGGGCGAAGAGACCCAGTACTTC. Its translation is CASSDPRGGEETQYF.

The genes are TRBV10-3 and TRBJ2-5; D may be TRBD2 (5 bases). The CDR3 length is 14 residues. Germline V lookup: CDR1 ENHRY, CDR2 SYGVKD. V lost 3 bases and J lost 5, with 13 bases in between. CDR3 sequence: CAISDRTGGETQYF. CDR3 nucleotide sequence: TGTGCCATCAGTGATAGAACGGGCGGGGAGACCCAGTACTTC.

This clonotype was seen a few times. This rearrangement joins TRBV7-3 to TRBJ2-3, with 8 bases that match TRBD2. The CDR3 extends over 15 amino acids. The germline CDR1 and CDR2 sequences are SGHTA and FQGTGA. J was trimmed by 3 bases and V by 6 bases; bases with no gene match: 8. The CDR3 protein is CASRLQAGGTDTQYF. The CDR3, as DNA: TGTGCCAGCAGACTGCAGGCGGGAGGAACAGATACGCAGTATTTT.

CDR3 sequence: CASSPLPLQGRGETPTEAFF. CDR3 nucleotide sequence: TGTGCCAGCTCACCTTTACCCCTTCAGGGACGGGGGGAGACTCCCACTGAAGCTTTCTTT. The chain couples TRBV18 to TRBJ1-1; D perhaps matches TRBD1 (5 bases). The CDR3 runs 20 residues. Germline values: CDR1 KGHSH, CDR2 LQKENI. Trimming took 3 bases from V and 4 from J, leaving 30 bases between them.

This clonotype was detected once. The chain combines TRBV3-1 with TRBJ2-5; no clear D. The germline CDR1 and CDR2 sequences are LGHDT and YNNKEL (reference sequence). The V gene lost 6 bases and the J gene lost 11 bases, with 25 bases spanning the gap. CDR3 length: 15 amino acids. DNA for the CDR3: TGTGCCAGCAGTCTTGACATCGAAGACCGGGCTCGGCAGTACTTC. Translation: CASSLDIEDRARQYF.